This TCR beta chain was documented in a study of spatial heterogeneity in lung cancer. Overall study context: Each unique TCR and UMI combination was seen more than ten times on average in raw reads.

Time point reported: sample taken at primary tumor resection. Untreated early-stage non-small cell lung cancer patients, some 70 in total, were the donors. Sequencing of whole RNA from tumor, nontumor lung or frozen PBMC involved no sorting. Unique molecular identifiers tagged every individual TCR cDNA molecule. TCRdb recomputed calls from the 5' RACE reads with MiXCR, one row per CDR3 protein. Among 30,000 to 40,000 distinct CDR3 sequences listed, around 3.1% were seen once. CDR3 length: 13 amino acids. The germline V gene encodes CDR1 LNHNV and CDR2 YYDKDF (reference sequence). Trimming took off 8 bases at V and 9 bases at J, with 17 bases between the two ends. This clonotype was seen ten or more times.

This material consisted of normal lung tissue next to the tumor, taken at surgery. The TCR sequence derives from a male donor with early-stage non-small cell lung cancer. The chain carries TRBV15 and TRBJ1-3; D perhaps matches TRBD1 (5 bases). CDR3 region: CATRIGEGSTIYF. CDR3 nucleotide sequence: TGTGCCACCCGCATAGGGGAAGGTTCCACCATATATTTT.